This TCR beta chain came from a study of blood T cell repertoires in COVID-19. Using immunoSEQ multiplex PCR, the repertoire was profiled, and TCRdb retains in-frame clones only, with some absent. This table has approximately 200,000 clones, approximately 86% appearing once. The V and J ends lost 7 bases and 4 bases respectively, with 13 bases between them. CDR1 and CDR2 (germline): SGHVS, FQNEAQ. This CDR3 is 13 amino acids long. Only a few counts were recorded for this clone. Sequencing used PBMCs or T cells enriched from blood (not recorded which). The receptor's source is a woman aged 30 to 39 who had been exposed to COVID-19. The chain couples TRBV7-8 to TRBJ1-2, with D possibly matching TRBD1 (6 bases). The CDR3 DNA follows: TGTGCCAGCAAGCAACAGGGCGGCTATGGCTACACCTTC. Amino acids: CASKQQGGYGYTF.